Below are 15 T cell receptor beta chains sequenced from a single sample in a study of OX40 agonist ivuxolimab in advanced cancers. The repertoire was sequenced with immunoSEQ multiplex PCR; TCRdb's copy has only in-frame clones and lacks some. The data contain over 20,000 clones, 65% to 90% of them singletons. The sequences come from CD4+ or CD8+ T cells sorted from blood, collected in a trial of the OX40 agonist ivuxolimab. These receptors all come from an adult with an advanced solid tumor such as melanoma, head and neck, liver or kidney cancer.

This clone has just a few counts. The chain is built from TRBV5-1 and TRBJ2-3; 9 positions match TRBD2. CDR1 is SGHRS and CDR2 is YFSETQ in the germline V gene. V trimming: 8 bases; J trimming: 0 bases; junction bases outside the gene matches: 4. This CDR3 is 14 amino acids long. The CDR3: CASVRGGSTDTQYF. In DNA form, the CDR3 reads TGCGCCAGTGTGCGGGGGGGAAGCACAGATACGCAGTATTTT.

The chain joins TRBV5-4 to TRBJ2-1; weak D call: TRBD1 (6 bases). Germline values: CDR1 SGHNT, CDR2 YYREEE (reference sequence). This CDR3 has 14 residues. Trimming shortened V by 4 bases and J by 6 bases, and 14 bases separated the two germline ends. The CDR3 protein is CASSVRGFPNEQFF. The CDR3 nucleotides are TGTGCCAGCAGCGTCAGGGGTTTCCCCAATGAGCAGTTCTTC. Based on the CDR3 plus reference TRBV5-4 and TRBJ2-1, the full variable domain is ETGVTQSPTHLIKTRGQQVTLRCSSQSGHNTVSWYQQALGQGPQFIFQYYREEENGRGNFPPRFSGLQFPNYSSELNVNALELDDSALYLCASSVRGFPNEQFFGPGTRLTVL.

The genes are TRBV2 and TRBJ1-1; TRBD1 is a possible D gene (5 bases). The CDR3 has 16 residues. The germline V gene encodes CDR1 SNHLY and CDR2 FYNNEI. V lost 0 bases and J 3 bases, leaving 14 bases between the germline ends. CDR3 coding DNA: TGTGCCAGCAGTGAAGCGCGGGTCCTCAGGGACACTGAAGCTTTCTTT. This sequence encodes CASSEARVLRDTEAFF.

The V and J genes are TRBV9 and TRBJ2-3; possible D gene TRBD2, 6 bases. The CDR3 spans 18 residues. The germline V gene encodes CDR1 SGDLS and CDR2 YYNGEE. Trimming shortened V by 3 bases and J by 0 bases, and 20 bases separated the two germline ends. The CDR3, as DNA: TGTGCCAGCAGCGCGCCGTCCTCCTCTAGCGAGAGCACAGATACGCAGTATTTT. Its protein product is CASSAPSSSSESTDTQYF.

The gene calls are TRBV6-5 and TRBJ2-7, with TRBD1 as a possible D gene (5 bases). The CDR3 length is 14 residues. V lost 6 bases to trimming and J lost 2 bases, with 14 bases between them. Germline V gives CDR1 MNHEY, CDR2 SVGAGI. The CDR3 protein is CASSLDSFTYEQYF. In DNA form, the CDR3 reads TGTGCCAGCAGCTTAGACAGCTTTACCTACGAGCAGTACTTC.

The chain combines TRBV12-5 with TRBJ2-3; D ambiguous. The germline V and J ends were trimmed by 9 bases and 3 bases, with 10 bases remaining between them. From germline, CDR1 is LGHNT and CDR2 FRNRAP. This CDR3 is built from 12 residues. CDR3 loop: CASSTNTDTQYF. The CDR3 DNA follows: TGTGCTAGCTCTACCAATACAGATACGCAGTATTTT.

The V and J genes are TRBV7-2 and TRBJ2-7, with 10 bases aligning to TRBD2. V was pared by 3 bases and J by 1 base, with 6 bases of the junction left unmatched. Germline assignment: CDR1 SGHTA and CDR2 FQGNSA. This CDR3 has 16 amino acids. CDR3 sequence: CASSLNLAGASYEQYF. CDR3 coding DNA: TGTGCCAGCAGCTTGAATCTAGCGGGAGCGTCCTACGAGCAGTACTTC.

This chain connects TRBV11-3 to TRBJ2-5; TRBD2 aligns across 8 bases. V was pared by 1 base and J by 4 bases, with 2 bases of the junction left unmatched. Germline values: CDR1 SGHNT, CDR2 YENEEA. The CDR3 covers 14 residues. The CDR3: CASSLGLAGETQYF. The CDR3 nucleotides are TGTGCCAGCAGCTTAGGTCTAGCGGGAGAGACCCAGTACTTC.

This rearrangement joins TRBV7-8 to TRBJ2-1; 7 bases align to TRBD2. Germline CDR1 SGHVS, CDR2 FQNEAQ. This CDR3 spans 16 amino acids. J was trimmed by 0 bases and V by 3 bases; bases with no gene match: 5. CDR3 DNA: TGTGCCAGCAGCTTCTTAAGCGGGGCCTCCTACAATGAGCAGTTCTTC. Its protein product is CASSFLSGASYNEQFF. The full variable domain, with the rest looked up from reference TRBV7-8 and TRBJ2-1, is GAGVSQSPRYKVAKRGQDVALRCDPISGHVSLFWYQQALGQGPEFLTYFQNEAQLDKSGLPSDRFFAERPEGSVSTLKIQRTQQEDSAVYLCASSFLSGASYNEQFFGPGTRLTVL.

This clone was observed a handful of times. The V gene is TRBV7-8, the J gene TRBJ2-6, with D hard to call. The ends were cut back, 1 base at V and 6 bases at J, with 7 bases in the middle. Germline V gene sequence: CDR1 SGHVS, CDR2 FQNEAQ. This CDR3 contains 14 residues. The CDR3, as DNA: TGTGCCAGCAGCTTAGTCGGGTCGGCCAACGTCCTGACTTTC. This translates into CASSLVGSANVLTF. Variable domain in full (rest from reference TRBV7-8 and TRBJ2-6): GAGVSQSPRYKVAKRGQDVALRCDPISGHVSLFWYQQALGQGPEFLTYFQNEAQLDKSGLPSDRFFAERPEGSVSTLKIQRTQQEDSAVYLCASSLVGSANVLTFGAGSRLTVL.

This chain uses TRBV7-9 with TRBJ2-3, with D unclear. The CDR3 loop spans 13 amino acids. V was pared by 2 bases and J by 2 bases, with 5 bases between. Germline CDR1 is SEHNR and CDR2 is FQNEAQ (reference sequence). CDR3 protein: CASSLIDTDTQYF. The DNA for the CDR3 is TGTGCCAGCAGCTTAATCGACACAGATACGCAGTATTTT.

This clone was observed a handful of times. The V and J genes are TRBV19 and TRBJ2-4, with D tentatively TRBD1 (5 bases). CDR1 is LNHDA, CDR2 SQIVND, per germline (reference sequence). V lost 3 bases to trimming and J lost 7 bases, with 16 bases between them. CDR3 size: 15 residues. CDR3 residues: CASSMVGQGGNIQYF. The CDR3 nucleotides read TGTGCCAGTAGTATGGTTGGGCAGGGTGGTAACATTCAGTACTTC.

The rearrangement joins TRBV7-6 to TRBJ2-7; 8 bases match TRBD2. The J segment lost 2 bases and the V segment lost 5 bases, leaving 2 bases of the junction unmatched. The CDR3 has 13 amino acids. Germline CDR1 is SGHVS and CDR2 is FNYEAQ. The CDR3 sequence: CASSRGGTYEQYF. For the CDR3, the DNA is TGTGCCAGCAGCCGGGGGGGGACCTACGAGCAGTACTTC.

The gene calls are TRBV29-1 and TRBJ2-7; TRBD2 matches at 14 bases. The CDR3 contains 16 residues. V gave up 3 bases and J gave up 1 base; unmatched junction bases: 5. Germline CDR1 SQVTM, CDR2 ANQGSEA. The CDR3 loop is CSVEGTSGGGSYEQYF. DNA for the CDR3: TGCAGCGTTGAGGGGACTAGCGGGGGAGGATCCTACGAGCAGTACTTC.

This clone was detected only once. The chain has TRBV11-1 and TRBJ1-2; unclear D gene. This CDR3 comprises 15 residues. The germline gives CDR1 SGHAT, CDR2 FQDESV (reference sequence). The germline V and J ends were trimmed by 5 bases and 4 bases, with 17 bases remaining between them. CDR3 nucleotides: TGTGCCAGCAGCCTGACCCGGGGAGGTGGCTATGGCTACACCTTC. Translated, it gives CASSLTRGGGYGYTF.